The next 30 T cell receptor beta chains were all read from a single sample in a study of T-cell reconstitution after alpha-beta-depleted transplantation in children. Preparation of the TCRbeta library used unique molecular identifiers. One entry per CDR3 protein results from TCRdb running MiXCR on the PCR reads. This table holds 200,000 or so distinct CDR3 sequences, 5.5% to 7% found once. The sample consisted of PBMCs, taken before TCRalphabeta/CD19-depleted stem cell transplant. These receptor sequences come from a girl younger than two with combined immunodeficiency, due to receive a stem cell transplant.

This clonotype has only a few counts. The gene calls are TRBV27 and TRBJ2-3; D gene unclear. Germline CDR1 is MNHEY and CDR2 is SMNVEV (reference sequence). With 2 bases removed from V and 3 bases from J, the gap between germline ends came to 12 bases. The CDR3 totals 15 residues. The CDR3 nucleotides are TGTGCCAGCAGTTTACAGGTCTTCGGAACAGATACGCAGTATTTT. Its protein product is CASSLQVFGTDTQYF.

This clonotype was picked up many times. The gene calls are TRBV12-3 or TRBV12-4 and TRBJ1-2, with a weak D call TRBD1 (5 bases). The CDR3 covers 12 residues. Trimming cost V 7 bases and J 7 bases, with 13 bases left between them. CDR3 nucleotides: TGTGCCAGCACCAGGGCCGAGGGTGGCTACACCTTC. It is translated as CASTRAEGGYTF.

As to this clonotype: This sequence may be a read error, since a much larger clone differs from it by one base. This sequence joins TRBV27 and TRBJ1-5; no clear D. The CDR3 covers 12 residues. The germline V gene has CDR1 MNHEY and CDR2 SMNVEV (reference sequence). Here the CDR3 reads CDSSEKGKPQHF. The CDR3 DNA is TGTGACAGCAGTGAAAAGGGAAAGCCCCAGCATTTT.

This clonotype was seen at least ten times. The gene calls are TRBV6-2 or TRBV6-3 and TRBJ2-7; the match to TRBD1 covers 7 bases. Unmatched junction bases numbered 7, after V lost 7 bases and J lost 1 base. This CDR3 is 14 amino acids long. Per germline, CDR1 MNHEY and CDR2 SVGEGT. The DNA for the CDR3 is TGTGCCAGCACTTTTAGGACAGGTTCCTACGAGCAGTACTTC. Translated: CASTFRTGSYEQYF.

This clonotype appeared many times. J is TRBJ1-2 and V is TRBV12-3 or TRBV12-4; TRBD1 agrees at 8 bases. CDR3 length: 14 amino acids. J lost 8 bases, V lost 0 bases, and 5 bases had no gene match. In DNA, the CDR3 is TGTGCCAGCAGTTTAGCCGGACAGGGCCTAGGCTACACCTTC. Translating gives CASSLAGQGLGYTF.

At least ten counts were recorded for this clonotype. The chain combines TRBV5-5 with TRBJ2-5; 12 bases fit TRBD1. Germline assignment: CDR1 SGHKS and CDR2 YYEKEE (reference sequence). The V segment lost 3 bases and the J segment 2 bases; nucleotides outside the gene matches: 11. This CDR3 is 18 amino acids long. The CDR3 here is CASSSTGTGGGPQETQYF. Here the CDR3 DNA reads TGTGCCAGCAGCTCCACGGGGACAGGGGGCGGCCCACAAGAGACCCAGTACTTC.

This clonotype was recorded at least ten times. This chain joins TRBV4-1 and TRBJ2-6, with no clear D. V was shortened by 0 bases and J by 2 bases, with 2 bases between the two germline ends. Germline values: CDR1 MGHRA, CDR2 YSYEKL. The CDR3 is 14 residues long. Here the CDR3 DNA reads TGCGCCAGCAGCCAAGAGGCTGGGGCCAACGTCCTGACTTTC. It translates to CASSQEAGANVLTF.

This clonotype was seen repeatedly, ten times or more. The chain carries TRBV10-3 and TRBJ2-1; maybe TRBD2 (5 bases). From germline, CDR1 is ENHRY and CDR2 SYGVKD. The CDR3 loop spans 18 amino acids. Trimming took 0 bases from V and 2 from J, leaving 17 bases between them. DNA of the CDR3: TGTGCCATCAGTGAGTCGCCGACTTTTGACGGGACCTACAATGAGCAGTTCTTC. It translates to CAISESPTFDGTYNEQFF.

The V gene is TRBV19, the J gene TRBJ1-1, with D unclear. CDR1 and CDR2 (germline): LNHDA, SQIVND (reference sequence). The V and J ends lost 3 bases and 1 base respectively, with 9 bases between them. This CDR3 spans 14 amino acids. The CDR3 bases are TGTGCCAGTAGTATGGCCGGACCGAACACTGAAGCTTTCTTT. It yields the protein CASSMAGPNTEAFF.

This clonotype was counted at least ten times. The V and J genes are TRBV25-1 and TRBJ2-2; D gene unclear. Germline CDR1 and CDR2: MGHDK and SYGVNS. Deletions cut 10 bases from V and 0 bases from J, with 12 bases between. The CDR3 is made up of 14 amino acids. CDR3 amino acids: CATGPDTNTGELFF. The CDR3, as DNA: TGTGCCACCGGACCTGATACGAACACCGGGGAGCTGTTTTTT.

This clonotype was picked up many times. V and J are TRBV7-3 and TRBJ2-2; D is uncertain. Per the germline V gene, CDR1 is SGHTA and CDR2 is FQGTGA. Trimming left V 5 bases short and J 0 bases short, with 7 bases between. The CDR3 is 14 residues long. CDR3 nucleotide sequence: TGTGCCAGCAGCGCGCTAGCGAACACCGGGGAGCTGTTTTTT. Protein: CASSALANTGELFF.

V is TRBV4-1 and J is TRBJ2-5; possibly TRBD2 for D (6 bases). V was shortened by 3 bases and J by 2 bases, with 16 bases between the two germline ends. Per the germline V gene, CDR1 is MGHRA and CDR2 is YSYEKL. The CDR3 is made up of 16 amino acids. CDR3 in amino acids: CASSQAPRDLQETQYF. CDR3 sequence (DNA): TGCGCCAGCAGCCAGGCCCCCCGGGACTTGCAAGAGACCCAGTACTTC.

This clonotype was counted ten times or more. This chain links TRBV28 with TRBJ2-7; no definite D call. Germline V gene lookup returns CDR1 MDHEN and CDR2 SYDVKM. V was shortened by 9 bases and J by 0 bases, with 15 bases between the two germline ends. The CDR3 contains 14 residues. For the CDR3, the DNA is TGTGCCAGTTGCCACGGCGGTGCCTCCTACGAGCAGTACTTC. Its protein is CASCHGGASYEQYF. Full variable domain (rest looked up from reference TRBV28 and TRBJ2-7): DVKVTQSSRYLVKRTGEKVFLECVQDMDHENMFWYRQDPGLGLRLIYFSYDVKMKEKGDIPEGYSVSREKKERFSLILESASTNQTSMYLCASCHGGASYEQYFGPGTRLTVT.

V is TRBV6-2 or TRBV6-3 and J is TRBJ2-7; D is undetermined. Germline V CDR1 and CDR2: MNHEY, SVGEGT. This CDR3 spans 13 amino acids. The ends were cut back, 2 bases at V and 3 bases at J, with 8 bases in the middle. The CDR3 loop is CASSYAGYYEQYF. The CDR3 nucleotides read TGTGCCAGCAGTTACGCTGGCTACTACGAGCAGTACTTC.

This clonotype was counted ten times or more. This rearrangement joins TRBV7-9 to TRBJ2-1; 9 positions agree with TRBD1. V shed 5 bases, J shed 5 bases, and the junction held 10 bases outside the gene matches. Germline V gene sequence: CDR1 SEHNR, CDR2 FQNEAQ (reference sequence). CDR3 length: 16 amino acids. CDR3 amino acids: CASSQRTGQGNNEQFF. In nucleotides, the CDR3 is TGTGCCAGCAGCCAAAGGACGGGACAGGGTAACAATGAGCAGTTCTTC.

This clonotype has a count of ten or more. CDR3 protein: CASSVRDNSYNEQFF. The CDR3 region has the DNA TGTGCCAGCAGCGTCCGGGACAACTCCTACAATGAGCAGTTCTTC. The chain uses TRBV9 and TRBJ2-1; D is perhaps TRBD1 (6 bases). Germline V lookup: CDR1 SGDLS, CDR2 YYNGEE. The CDR3 runs to 15 residues. With 2 bases removed from V and 0 bases from J, the gap between germline ends came to 9 bases.

This clonotype was seen repeatedly, ten times or more. The chain employs TRBV15 and TRBJ2-4, with TRBD2 matching over 8 bases. CDR3 length equals 14 residues. The ends lost 7 bases at V and 8 bases at J; junction bases unmatched: 10. Germline V CDR1 and CDR2: LNHNV, YYDKDF (reference sequence). This chain's CDR3 is CATTISGSRDIQYF. The CDR3 DNA reads TGTGCCACCACAATAAGCGGGAGTCGGGACATTCAGTACTTC.

This clonotype has at least ten counts. The rearrangement joins TRBV20-1 to TRBJ2-7; D uncertain. Germline V lookup: CDR1 DFQATT, CDR2 SNEGSKA (reference sequence). The V and J ends lost 3 bases and 0 bases respectively, with 9 bases between them. The CDR3 is made up of 13 amino acids. The CDR3 sequence is CSARAVDSYEQYF. For the CDR3, the DNA is TGCAGTGCTAGGGCGGTGGACTCCTACGAGCAGTACTTC.

This clonotype was observed a handful of times. This chain joins TRBV7-8 and TRBJ2-7, with D tentatively TRBD1 or TRBD2 (6 bases each). With 0 bases removed from V and 10 bases from J, the gap between germline ends came to 16 bases. Germline V gene data show CDR1 as SGHVS and CDR2 as FQNEAQ. The CDR3 runs to 14 residues. The CDR3 DNA reads TGTGCCAGCAGCTTAGCCGGAGGGACACCGAGCCAGTACTTC. The encoded protein is CASSLAGGTPSQYF.

There are many counts of this clonotype. This chain links TRBV29-1 with TRBJ1-2, with a possible D match to TRBD1 (6 bases). Germline CDR1 is SQVTM and CDR2 is ANQGSEA. This CDR3 is built from 13 residues. Trimming took 7 bases from V and 5 from J, leaving 17 bases between them. The CDR3 is CSARQDLSYGYTF. In nucleotides, the CDR3 is TGCAGCGCGCGACAGGACCTTTCTTATGGCTACACCTTC.

There are many counts of this clonotype. The chain couples TRBV21-1 to TRBJ1-2. TRBV21-1 constitutes a pseudogene. There are 19 residues in the CDR3. In nucleotides, the CDR3 is TGTGCCAGCAGCAAAGACGGCCCGAAACGATCAGTCTCTCACTATGGCTACACCTTC. This encodes CASSKDGPKRSVSHYGYTF.

This clonotype has a count of ten or more. The CDR3 DNA is TGTGCCAGCAGTTACTCCCACTCCGACAGGGCCAATGAGCAGTTCTTC. Its protein is CASSYSHSDRANEQFF. V is TRBV6-5 and J is TRBJ2-1; 7 bases are a match to TRBD1. The germline V gene has CDR1 MNHEY and CDR2 SVGAGI. V shed 0 bases and J 6 bases; nucleotides not matched to a gene: 8. The CDR3 has 16 residues.

The table lists this clonotype with many counts. V gene TRBV6-5 combines with J gene TRBJ2-3; tentative D call: TRBD1 (5 bases). The CDR3 has 15 residues. V was pared by 0 bases and J by 3 bases, with 10 bases between. Germline assignment: CDR1 MNHEY and CDR2 SVGAGI. This chain's CDR3 is CASSYSGLQTDTQYF. CDR3 sequence (DNA): TGTGCCAGCAGTTACTCGGGGCTGCAAACAGATACGCAGTATTTT.

This clonotype showed up just a few times. J is TRBJ1-5 and V is TRBV2; 7 positions agree with TRBD1. Germline V lookup: CDR1 SNHLY, CDR2 FYNNEI. The V gene end was trimmed by 6 bases and the J gene end by 1 base; junction bases not matched to a gene: 18. CDR3 length: 19 residues. The CDR3 loop reads CASSRSTGMNALSNQPQHF. CDR3 DNA sequence: TGTGCCAGCAGCCGTTCGACAGGGATGAATGCGTTAAGCAATCAGCCCCAGCATTTT.

This clonotype showed up many times. The chain employs TRBV4-1 and TRBJ2-5, with no clear D. V was pared by 1 base and J by 3 bases, with 6 bases between. Germline assignment: CDR1 MGHRA and CDR2 YSYEKL. CDR3 length: 13 amino acids. This chain's CDR3 is CASSQVGKETQYF. The CDR3 DNA reads as TGCGCCAGCAGCCAAGTAGGGAAAGAGACCCAGTACTTC.

Points on this clonotype: This could be a read error, since a much larger clone is one nucleotide away. The chain links TRBV29-1 to TRBJ2-7, with D possibly called TRBD1 or TRBD2 (6 bases each). The CDR3 length is 13 residues. CDR1 and CDR2 from the germline V gene are SQVTM and ANQGSEA. V gave up 7 bases and J gave up 0 bases, with 13 bases separating them. This CDR3 reads CSGVRGDSYEQYF. The CDR3 region has the DNA TGCAGCGGTGTTAGGGGGGACTCCTACGAGCAGTACTTC.

This clonotype was counted a few times. V is TRBV11-1 and J is TRBJ2-7; 11 bases match TRBD2. Germline trimming cut 6 bases from V and 1 base from J; bases unmatched to any gene: 5. Germline V lookup: CDR1 SGHAT, CDR2 FQDESV (reference sequence). The CDR3 covers 15 residues. CDR3 region: CASSTLAGGSYEQYF. In DNA, the CDR3 is TGTGCCAGCAGTACCCTAGCGGGAGGATCCTACGAGCAGTACTTC.

This clonotype has a count of ten or more. This chain connects TRBV7-2 to TRBJ2-7; no definite D call. V was clipped by 0 bases and J by 5 bases, with 11 bases between them. Germline values: CDR1 SGHTA, CDR2 FQGNSA. This CDR3 is 14 amino acids long. The CDR3 DNA sequence: TGTGCCAGCAGCTTAGCTCGGGCCTCTGACGAGCAGTACTTC. This sequence encodes CASSLARASDEQYF.

The J gene is TRBJ1-2, the V gene TRBV10-3, with D perhaps TRBD1 (6 bases). Germline V gene sequence: CDR1 ENHRY, CDR2 SYGVKD. V lost 2 bases and J lost 8, with 15 bases in between. The CDR3 extends over 14 amino acids. CDR3 loop: CAISEVAGVEGYTF. CDR3 DNA: TGTGCCATCAGTGAGGTGGCAGGGGTTGAAGGCTACACCTTC.

At least ten counts were recorded for this clonotype. V usage is TRBV14 and J usage is TRBJ2-1; TRBD2 matches at 9 bases. V lost 4 bases and J lost 2; bases outside the gene matches: 12. The CDR3 has 18 residues. Germline CDR1 is SGHDN and CDR2 is FVKESK. This CDR3 reads CASSPDRSGSVAYNEQFF. The CDR3 DNA follows: TGTGCCAGCAGCCCTGATCGTAGCGGGAGCGTAGCCTACAATGAGCAGTTCTTC. Complete variable domain (other parts from reference TRBV14 and TRBJ2-1): EAGVTQFPSHSVIEKGQTVTLRCDPISGHDNLYWYRRVMGKEIKFLLHFVKESKQDESGMPNNRFLAERTGGTYSTLKVQPAELEDSGVYFCASSPDRSGSVAYNEQFFGPGTRLTVL.